This T cell receptor beta chain stems from a study of CD8 T cells in ankylosing spondylitis. TCRdb independently ran MiXCR on the 5' RACE reads; one entry per CDR3 protein. This table has about 39,000 distinct CDR3 sequences, 3% appearing once. This clonotype was recorded at least ten times. The germline CDR1 and CDR2 sequences are SGDLS and YYNGEE. V lost 1 base and J lost 4, with 17 bases in between. This CDR3 contains 17 residues. The sequence came from a male donor with ankylosing spondylitis or in good health (not recorded which). The chain couples TRBV9 to TRBJ2-2; possible D gene TRBD1, 6 bases. Material for sequencing was blood, either unsorted or a sorted T cell fraction (not recorded which). Here the CDR3 reads CASSVQGLVRGTGELFF. The CDR3 DNA is TGTGCCAGCAGCGTACAGGGGTTGGTTCGAGGCACCGGGGAGCTGTTTTTT.